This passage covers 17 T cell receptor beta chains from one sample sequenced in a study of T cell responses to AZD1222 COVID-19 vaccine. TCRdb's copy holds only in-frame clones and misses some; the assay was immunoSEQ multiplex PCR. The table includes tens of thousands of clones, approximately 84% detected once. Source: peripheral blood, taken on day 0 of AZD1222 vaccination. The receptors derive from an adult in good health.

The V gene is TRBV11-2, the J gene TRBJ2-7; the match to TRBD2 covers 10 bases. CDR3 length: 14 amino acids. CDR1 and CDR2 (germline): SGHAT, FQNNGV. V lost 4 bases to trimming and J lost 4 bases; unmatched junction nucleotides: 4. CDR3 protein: CASSWSGGAYEQYF. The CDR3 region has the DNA TGTGCCAGCAGCTGGAGCGGGGGGGCTTACGAGCAGTACTTC.

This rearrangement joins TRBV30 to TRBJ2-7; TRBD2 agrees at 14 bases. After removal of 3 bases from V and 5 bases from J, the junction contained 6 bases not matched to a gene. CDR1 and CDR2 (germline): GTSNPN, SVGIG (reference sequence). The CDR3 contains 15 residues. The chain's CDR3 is CAWSPGTSGSNEQYF. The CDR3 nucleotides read TGTGCCTGGAGCCCCGGGACTAGCGGGAGTAACGAGCAGTACTTC.

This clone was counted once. The CDR3 spells CASSQEFDSGEQYF. Written as DNA, the CDR3 is TGTGCCAGCAGCCAAGAATTCGACAGCGGCGAGCAGTACTTC. The gene calls are TRBV3-1 (or the pseudogene TRBV3-2) and TRBJ2-7; D may be TRBD1 or TRBD2 (5 bases each). In germline, CDR1 is LGHDT, CDR2 YNNKEL (reference sequence). This CDR3 is 14 amino acids long. V was pared by 0 bases and J by 6 bases, with 12 bases between.

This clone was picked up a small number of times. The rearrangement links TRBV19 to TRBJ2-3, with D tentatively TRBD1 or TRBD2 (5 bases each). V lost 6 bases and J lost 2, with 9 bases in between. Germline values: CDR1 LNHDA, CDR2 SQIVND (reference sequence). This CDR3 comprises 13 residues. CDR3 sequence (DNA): TGTGCCAGTAGCGTCGGGACCACAGATACGCAGTATTTT. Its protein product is CASSVGTTDTQYF.

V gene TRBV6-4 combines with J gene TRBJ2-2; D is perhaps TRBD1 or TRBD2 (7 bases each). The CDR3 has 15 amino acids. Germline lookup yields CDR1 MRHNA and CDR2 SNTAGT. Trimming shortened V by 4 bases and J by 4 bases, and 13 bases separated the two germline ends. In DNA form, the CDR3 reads TGTGCCAGCAGTGCCACAGGGGAGGGCACCGGGGAGCTGTTTTTT. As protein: CASSATGEGTGELFF.

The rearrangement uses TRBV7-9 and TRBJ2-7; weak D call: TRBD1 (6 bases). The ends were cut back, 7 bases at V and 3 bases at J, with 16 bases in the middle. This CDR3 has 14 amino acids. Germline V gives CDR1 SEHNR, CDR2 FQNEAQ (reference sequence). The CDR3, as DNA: TGTGCCAGCACGGCTAAACAGGGCCTCTACGAGCAGTACTTC. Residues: CASTAKQGLYEQYF. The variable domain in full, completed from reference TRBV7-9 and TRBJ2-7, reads DTGVSQNPRHKITKRGQNVTFRCDPISEHNRLYWYRQTLGQGPEFLTYFQNEAQLEKSRLLSDRFSAERPKGSFSTLEIQRTEQGDSAMYLCASTAKQGLYEQYFGPGTRLTVT.

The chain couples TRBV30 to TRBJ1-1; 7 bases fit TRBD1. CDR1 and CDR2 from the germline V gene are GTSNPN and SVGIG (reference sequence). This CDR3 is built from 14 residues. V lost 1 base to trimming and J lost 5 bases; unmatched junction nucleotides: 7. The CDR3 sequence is CAWSGGGAGTEAFF. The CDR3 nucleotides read TGTGCCTGGAGTGGAGGGGGCGCGGGAACTGAAGCTTTCTTT. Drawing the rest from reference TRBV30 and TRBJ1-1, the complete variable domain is SQTIHQWPATLVQPVGSPLSLECTVEGTSNPNLYWYRQAAGRGLQLLFYSVGIGQISSEVPQNLSASRPQDRQFILSSKKLLLSDSGFYLCAWSGGGAGTEAFFGQGTRLTVV.

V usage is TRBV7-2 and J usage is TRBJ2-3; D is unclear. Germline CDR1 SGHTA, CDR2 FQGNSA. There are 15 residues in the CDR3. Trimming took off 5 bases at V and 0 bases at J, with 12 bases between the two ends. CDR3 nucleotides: TGTGCCAGCAGCCCTTGGTCCTCGAGCACAGATACGCAGTATTTT. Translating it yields CASSPWSSSTDTQYF. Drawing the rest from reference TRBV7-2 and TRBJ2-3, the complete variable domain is GAGVSQSPSNKVTEKGKDVELRCDPISGHTALYWYRQSLGQGLEFLIYFQGNSAPDKSGLPSDRFSAERTGGSVSTLTIQRTQQEDSAVYLCASSPWSSSTDTQYFGPGTRLTVL.

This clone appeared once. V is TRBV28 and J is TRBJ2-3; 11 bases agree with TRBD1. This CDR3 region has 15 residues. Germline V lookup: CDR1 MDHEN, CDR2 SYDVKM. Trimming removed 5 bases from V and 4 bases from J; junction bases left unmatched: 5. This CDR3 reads CASSLSGQGADTQYF. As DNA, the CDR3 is TGTGCCAGCAGTCTCTCGGGACAGGGGGCAGATACGCAGTATTTT.

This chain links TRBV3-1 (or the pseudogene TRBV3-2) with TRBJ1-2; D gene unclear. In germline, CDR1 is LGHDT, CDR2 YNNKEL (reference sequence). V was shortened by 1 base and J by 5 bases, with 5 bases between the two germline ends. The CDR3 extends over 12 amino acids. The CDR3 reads CASSQVSYGYTF. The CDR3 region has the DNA TGTGCCAGCAGCCAAGTCAGTTATGGCTACACCTTC.

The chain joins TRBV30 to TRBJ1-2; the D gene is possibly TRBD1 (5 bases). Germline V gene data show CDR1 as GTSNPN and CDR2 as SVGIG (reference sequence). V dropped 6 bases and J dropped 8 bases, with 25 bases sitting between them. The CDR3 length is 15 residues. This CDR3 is CACTRLRDSQKGYTF. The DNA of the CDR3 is TGTGCCTGCACACGACTCCGGGACTCCCAAAAAGGCTACACCTTC.

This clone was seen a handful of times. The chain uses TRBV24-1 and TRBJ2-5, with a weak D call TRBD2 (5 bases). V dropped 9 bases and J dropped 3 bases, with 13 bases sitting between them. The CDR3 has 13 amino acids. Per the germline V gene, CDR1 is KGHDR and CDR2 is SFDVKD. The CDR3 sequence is CATAAVSEETQYF. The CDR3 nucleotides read TGTGCCACCGCCGCGGTTAGCGAAGAGACCCAGTACTTC.

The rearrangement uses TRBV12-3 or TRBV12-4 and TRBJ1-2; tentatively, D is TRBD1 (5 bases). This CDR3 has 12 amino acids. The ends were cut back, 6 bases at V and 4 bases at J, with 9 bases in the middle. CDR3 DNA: TGTGCCAGCAGCCCGGACACCTATGGCTACACCTTC. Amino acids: CASSPDTYGYTF.

The CDR3 loop is CASSPGTVNEQYF. The DNA for the CDR3 is TGTGCCAGCTCACCTGGGACTGTCAACGAGCAGTACTTC. J is TRBJ2-7 and V is TRBV18; possible D gene TRBD2, 6 bases. V was shortened by 3 bases and J by 5 bases, with 11 bases between the two germline ends. Germline V CDR1 and CDR2: KGHSH, LQKENI. This CDR3 contains 13 residues.

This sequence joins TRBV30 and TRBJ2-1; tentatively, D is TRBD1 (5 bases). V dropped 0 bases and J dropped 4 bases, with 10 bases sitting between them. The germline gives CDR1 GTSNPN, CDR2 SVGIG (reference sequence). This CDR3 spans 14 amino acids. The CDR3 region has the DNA TGTGCCTGGAGTGTGAAAGGGGCTTACAATGAGCAGTTCTTC. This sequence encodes CAWSVKGAYNEQFF.

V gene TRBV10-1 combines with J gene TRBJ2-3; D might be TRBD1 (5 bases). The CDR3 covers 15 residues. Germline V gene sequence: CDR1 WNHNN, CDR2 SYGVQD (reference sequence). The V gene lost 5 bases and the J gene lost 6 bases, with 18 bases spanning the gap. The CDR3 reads CASSRQADSSDTQYF. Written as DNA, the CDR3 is TGCGCCAGCAGTCGCCAAGCTGACAGTTCGGATACGCAGTATTTT.

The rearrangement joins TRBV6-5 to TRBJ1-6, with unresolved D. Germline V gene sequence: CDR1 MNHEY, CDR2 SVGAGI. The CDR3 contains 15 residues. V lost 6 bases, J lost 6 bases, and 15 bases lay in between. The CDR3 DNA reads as TGTGCCAGCAGGCAAATCGGGCAGGCTAATTCACCCCTCCACTTT. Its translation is CASRQIGQANSPLHF.